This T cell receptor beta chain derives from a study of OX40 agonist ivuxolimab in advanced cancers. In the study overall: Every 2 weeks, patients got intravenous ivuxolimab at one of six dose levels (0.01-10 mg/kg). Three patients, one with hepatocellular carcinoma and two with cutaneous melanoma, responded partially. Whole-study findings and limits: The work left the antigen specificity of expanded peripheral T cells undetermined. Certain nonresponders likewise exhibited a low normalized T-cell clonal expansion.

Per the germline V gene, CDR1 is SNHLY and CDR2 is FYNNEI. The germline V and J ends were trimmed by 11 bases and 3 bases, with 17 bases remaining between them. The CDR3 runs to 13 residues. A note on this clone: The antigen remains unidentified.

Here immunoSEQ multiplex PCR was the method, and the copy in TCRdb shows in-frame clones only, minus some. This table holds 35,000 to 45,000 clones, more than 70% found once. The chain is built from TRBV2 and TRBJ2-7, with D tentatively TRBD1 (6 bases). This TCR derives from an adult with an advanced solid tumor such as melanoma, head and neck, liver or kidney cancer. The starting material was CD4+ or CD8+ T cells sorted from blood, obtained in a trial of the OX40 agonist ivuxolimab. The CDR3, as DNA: TGTGCCGGCGGCGGACAGAACAACTACGAGCAGTACTTC. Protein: CAGGGQNNYEQYF. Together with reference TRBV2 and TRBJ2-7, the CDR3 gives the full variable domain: EPEVTQTPSHQVTQMGQEVILRCVPISNHLYFYWYRQILGQKVEFLVSFYNNEISEKSEIFDDQFSVERPDGSNFTLKIRSTKLEDSAMYFCAGGGQNNYEQYFGPGTRLTVT.